This T cell receptor beta chain was sequenced in a study of T cells after yellow fever vaccination. Notes on this clonotype: The target antigen is unknown.

The V and J ends lost 5 bases and 1 base, in that order; junction bases with no gene match: 11. There are 18 residues in the CDR3. Germline V CDR1 and CDR2: SSHAT, FNYEAQ (reference sequence). Production of TCR cDNA was by 5'RACE template switching, which also added a universal primer site and UMIs. MiXCR, applied by TCRdb to the 5' RACE reads, yields one record per CDR3 protein. Of about 320,000 distinct CDR3 sequences listed, around 4.5% are singletons. Study-level points and caveats: Abundant clonotypes from the bulk population could contaminate FACS-sorted repertoires. Researchers noted that a small share of clonotypes showed up in both CD4 and CD8 compartments. After the booster, about 95% of CD4 and more than 85% of CD8 primary-response clones were re-detected.

The chain couples TRBV7-7 to TRBJ2-3; 11 bases align to TRBD2. This sequence was found in a man between 18 and 35 years old who received the YFV17D yellow fever vaccine. The sample was PBMCs, taken 15 days after the yellow fever booster vaccination. CDR3 region: CASSNGGSGGVGTDTQYF. As DNA, the CDR3 is TGTGCCAGCAGCAACGGGGGTAGCGGGGGGGTCGGCACAGATACGCAGTATTTT.